This TCR beta chain was found in a study of T-cell reconstitution after alpha-beta-depleted transplantation in children. General observations from the study: Elevated TCRbeta diversity at day 60 was traced, in some patients, to surviving recipient T cells and thymic progenitors. T-cell counts and diversity were attributed mostly to newly produced T cells one year after transplant. Expanded graft clones numbering several hundred reportedly gave rise to alpha-beta T cells about two months after transplant.

Trimming cost V 5 bases and J 4 bases, with 9 bases left between them. The CDR3 covers 13 residues. Germline V lookup: CDR1 MNHEY, CDR2 SVGEGT. Unique molecular identifiers were incorporated into the prepared TCRbeta library. TCRdb passed the PCR reads through MiXCR, listing each CDR3 protein once. The repertoire holds around 490,000 distinct CDR3 sequences, with approximately 10% as singletons. As regards this clonotype: Its antigen is still unknown.

The gene calls are TRBV6-2 or TRBV6-3 and TRBJ2-1, with a tentative D call TRBD1 (5 bases). Sequencing used PBMCs, mostly from graft donor cells, obtained 180 days after TCRalphabeta/CD19-depleted stem cell transplant. The receptor comes from a female patient between 2 and 10 years old who had a stem cell transplant for aplastic anemia, so the T cells may come from the graft donor. CDR3 in amino acids: CASSQGNYNEQFF. The CDR3 bases are TGTGCCAGCAGTCAGGGAAATTACAATGAGCAGTTCTTC.